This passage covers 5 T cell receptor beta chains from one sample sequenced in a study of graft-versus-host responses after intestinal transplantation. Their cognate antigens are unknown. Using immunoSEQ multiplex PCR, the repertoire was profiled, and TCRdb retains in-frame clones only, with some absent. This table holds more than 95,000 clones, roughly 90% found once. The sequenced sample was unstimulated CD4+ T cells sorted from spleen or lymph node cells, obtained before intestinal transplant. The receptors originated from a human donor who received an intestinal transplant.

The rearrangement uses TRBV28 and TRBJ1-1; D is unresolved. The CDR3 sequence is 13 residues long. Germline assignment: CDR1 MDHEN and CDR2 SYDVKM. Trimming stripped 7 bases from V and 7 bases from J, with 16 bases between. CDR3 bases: TGTGCCAGCACCTCCGGTCCGACTCATGAAGCTTTCTTT. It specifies CASTSGPTHEAFF.

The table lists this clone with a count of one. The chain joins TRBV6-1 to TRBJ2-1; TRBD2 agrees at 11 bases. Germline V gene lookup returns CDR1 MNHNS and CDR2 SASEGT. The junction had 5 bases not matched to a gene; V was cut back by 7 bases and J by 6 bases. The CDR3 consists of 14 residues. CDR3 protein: CASISGRATNEQFF. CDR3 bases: TGTGCCAGCATTAGCGGGAGGGCCACCAATGAGCAGTTCTTC.

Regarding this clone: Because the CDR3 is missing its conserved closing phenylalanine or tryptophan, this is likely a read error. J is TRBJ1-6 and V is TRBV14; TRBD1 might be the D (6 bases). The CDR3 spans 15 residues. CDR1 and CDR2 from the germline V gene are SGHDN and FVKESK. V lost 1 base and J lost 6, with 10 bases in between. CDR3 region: CASSQVQGSNSPLHL. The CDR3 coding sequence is TGTGCCAGCAGCCAAGTTCAGGGGAGTAATTCACCCCTCCACCTT.

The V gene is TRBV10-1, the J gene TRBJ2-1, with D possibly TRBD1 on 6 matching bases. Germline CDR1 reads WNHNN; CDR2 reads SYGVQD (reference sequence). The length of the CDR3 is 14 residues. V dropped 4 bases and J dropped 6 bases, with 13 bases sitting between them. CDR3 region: CASSGRGRGNEQFF. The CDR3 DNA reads TGCGCCAGCAGTGGCAGGGGCCGGGGCAATGAGCAGTTCTTC.

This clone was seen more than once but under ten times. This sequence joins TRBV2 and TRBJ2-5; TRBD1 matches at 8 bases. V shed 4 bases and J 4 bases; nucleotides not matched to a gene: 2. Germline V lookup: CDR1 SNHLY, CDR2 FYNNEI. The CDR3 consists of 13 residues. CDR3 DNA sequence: TGTGCCAGCAGTGTTGACAGGGGAGAGACCCAGTACTTC. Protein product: CASSVDRGETQYF.